These 8 T cell receptor beta chains came from one sample sequenced in a study of OX40 agonist ivuxolimab in advanced cancers. Some clones are missing from TCRdb's copy, which holds only in-frame ones; the method was immunoSEQ multiplex PCR. The sample has around 50,000 clones, around four fifths seen once; the top ten hold approximately 1.2%. Sample: CD4+ or CD8+ T cells sorted from blood, taken in a trial of the OX40 agonist ivuxolimab. All receptors come from an adult with an advanced solid tumor such as melanoma, head and neck, liver or kidney cancer.

The V call is TRBV5-4, the J call TRBJ1-1, with 7 nucleotides matching TRBD1. The CDR3 is 15 residues long. Germline V gives CDR1 SGHNT, CDR2 YYREEE (reference sequence). With V trimmed by 2 bases and J by 1 base, 5 bases remained unmatched. DNA of the CDR3: TGTGCCAGCAGCTTAGGGGGCAGGGGGAACACTGAAGCTTTCTTT. Translation gives CASSLGGRGNTEAFF.

The chain employs TRBV14 and TRBJ2-7, with 9 bases lining up with TRBD2. Germline CDR1 SGHDN, CDR2 FVKESK. The CDR3 totals 16 residues. The ends lost 4 bases at V and 0 bases at J; junction bases unmatched: 7. This CDR3 reads CASSLVTSGLSYEQYF. The CDR3 DNA reads as TGTGCCAGCAGCCTTGTGACTAGCGGTCTCTCCTACGAGCAGTACTTC.

The V call is TRBV6-6, the J call TRBJ2-1; the match to TRBD2 covers 7 bases. Unmatched junction bases numbered 5, after V lost 2 bases and J lost 7 bases. The CDR3 totals 14 residues. From germline, CDR1 is MNHNY and CDR2 SVGAGI (reference sequence). The CDR3: CASSYTGTTNEQFF. The CDR3 nucleotides read TGTGCCAGCAGTTACACCGGGACTACGAATGAGCAGTTCTTC.

The chain is built from TRBV2 and TRBJ1-1; tentatively, D is TRBD1 (5 bases). The CDR3 consists of 14 residues. V was pared by 4 bases and J by 7 bases, with 16 bases between. Germline CDR1 SNHLY, CDR2 FYNNEI. This chain's CDR3 is CASSVGAGRIEAFF. The CDR3 nucleotides read TGTGCCAGCAGTGTTGGGGCAGGAAGAATTGAAGCTTTCTTT.

V usage is TRBV5-1 and J usage is TRBJ2-2, with D unclear. Germline V gene data show CDR1 as SGHRS and CDR2 as YFSETQ. Trimming removed 1 base at V and 3 bases at J, with 4 bases between. The CDR3 loop spans 13 amino acids. CDR3 nucleotides: TGCGCCAGCAGCTTGCGATACACCGGGGAGCTGTTTTTT. Encoded protein: CASSLRYTGELFF. Combining the CDR3 with reference TRBV5-1 and TRBJ2-2 gives the whole variable domain KAGVTQTPRYLIKTRGQQVTLSCSPISGHRSVSWYQQTPGQGLQFLFEYFSETQRNKGNFPGRFSGRQFSNSRSEMNVSTLELGDSALYLCASSLRYTGELFFGEGSRLTVL.

This chain connects TRBV20-1 to TRBJ2-5; D unresolved. The ends were cut back, 7 bases at V and 2 bases at J, with 8 bases in the middle. This CDR3 has 11 residues. The germline V gene has CDR1 DFQATT and CDR2 SNEGSKA (reference sequence). CDR3 coding DNA: TGCAGTGGCGTCAGACAAGAGACCCAGTACTTC. Translated, it gives CSGVRQETQYF.

This chain links TRBV19 with TRBJ1-3; D possibly corresponds to TRBD1 (5 bases). The ends were cut back, 6 bases at V and 4 bases at J, with 10 bases in the middle. The CDR3 has 13 residues. The germline V gene encodes CDR1 LNHDA and CDR2 SQIVND (reference sequence). CDR3 DNA sequence: TGTGCCAGTAGGCAGGGCACGGGAAACACCATATATTTT. It translates to CASRQGTGNTIYF.

The chain joins TRBV9 to TRBJ2-2; D may be TRBD2 (5 bases). Trimming cost V 3 bases and J 3 bases, with 12 bases left between them. The V gene's germline CDR1 is SGDLS and CDR2 YYNGEE. The CDR3 is 15 residues long. The DNA for the CDR3 is TGTGCCAGCAGCGACGAGGGTAGGGACACCGGGGAGCTGTTTTTT. The encoded protein is CASSDEGRDTGELFF.